One TCR beta chain is described in this entry. Its antigen remains unknown. V lost 4 bases, J lost 8 bases, and 15 bases stayed unmatched. The CDR3 extends over 18 amino acids. Per the germline V gene, CDR1 is LNHDA and CDR2 is SQIVND (reference sequence). This specimen belongs to a study of shared clonotypes between healthy human individuals. Study-wide findings and caveats: Sampling involved blood alone; tissue repertoires likely differ.

TCRdb keeps only in-frame clones here, not all; method: immunoSEQ multiplex PCR. Of hundreds of thousands of clones detected, about 90% appear once; the ten largest clones hold 24%. Naive CD8 isolation took CD45RO-negative cells positively selected for CCR7 and excluded terminally differentiated effector memory CD45RA+ cells. The TCR comes from a man aged 25-45 years in good health. Source material: naive CD8+ T cells sorted from blood. This chain uses TRBV19 with TRBJ2-1; 12 nucleotides match TRBD2. The CDR3 is CASSTPGLAGGGRDEQFF. CDR3 sequence (DNA): TGTGCCAGTAGTACCCCGGGGCTAGCGGGAGGGGGTCGCGATGAGCAGTTCTTC.